The 9 T cell receptor beta chains reported below all come from one sample, sequenced in a study of blood T cell repertoires in COVID-19. The assay was immunoSEQ multiplex PCR, and TCRdb's table has in-frame clones only and misses some. The repertoire holds about 210,000 clones, with about nine tenths as singletons. The sequencing input was PBMCs or T cells enriched from blood (not recorded which). All receptors come from a man aged 30 to 39 in a cohort exposed to, infected with or recovered from COVID-19 (not recorded which).

In its sample, this clone was seen once. The genes are TRBV10-3 and TRBJ2-5; TRBD2 matches 8 bases. This CDR3 region has 16 residues. Per germline, CDR1 ENHRY and CDR2 SYGVKD. CDR3: CATMSDRLAGFETQYF. The CDR3 DNA reads as TGTGCTACAATGTCTGATAGGCTAGCGGGTTTTGAGACCCAGTACTTC.

The rearrangement links TRBV15 to TRBJ1-5, with 10 nucleotides matching TRBD1. Germline CDR1 is LNHNV and CDR2 is YYDKDF (reference sequence). V lost 0 bases and J lost 4; bases outside the gene matches: 9. The CDR3 covers 18 residues. CDR3 in amino acids: CATSRDRGTGAGNQPQHF. The CDR3, as DNA: TGTGCCACCAGCAGAGATCGGGGGACAGGGGCGGGAAATCAGCCCCAGCATTTT.

The genes are TRBV5-1 and TRBJ2-7; no definite D call. Per germline, CDR1 SGHRS and CDR2 YFSETQ. The CDR3 totals 14 residues. V was clipped by 0 bases and J by 0 bases, with 7 bases between them. The CDR3 sequence is CASSLVAGSYEQYF. The CDR3 DNA reads TGCGCCAGCAGCTTGGTTGCAGGCTCCTACGAGCAGTACTTC.

The chain has TRBV28 and TRBJ2-7; 7 bases map to TRBD1. CDR1 MDHEN and CDR2 SYDVKM come from the germline V gene. The V gene end was trimmed by 11 bases and the J gene end by 0 bases; junction bases not matched to a gene: 13. This CDR3 region has 15 residues. The CDR3: CAASWDRRHSYEQYF. CDR3 nucleotides: TGTGCCGCCTCTTGGGACAGACGCCACTCCTACGAGCAGTACTTC. The entire variable domain, with the rest obtained from reference TRBV28 and TRBJ2-7, is as follows: DVKVTQSSRYLVKRTGEKVFLECVQDMDHENMFWYRQDPGLGLRLIYFSYDVKMKEKGDIPEGYSVSREKKERFSLILESASTNQTSMYLCAASWDRRHSYEQYFGPGTRLTVT.

The chain links TRBV7-3 to TRBJ2-1, with 10 bases lining up with TRBD2. Trimming at V came to 5 bases and at J to 2 bases, leaving 12 bases not matched to a gene. This CDR3 has 18 residues. Germline V lookup: CDR1 SGHTA, CDR2 FQGTGA. This CDR3 is CASSPDWLAGVTYNEQFF. CDR3 nucleotide sequence: TGTGCCAGCAGCCCCGACTGGCTAGCGGGAGTCACCTACAATGAGCAGTTCTTC.

V gene TRBV10-3 combines with J gene TRBJ2-2; D possibly corresponds to TRBD2 (5 bases). CDR3 length: 15 amino acids. Trimming stripped 4 bases from V and 6 bases from J, with 15 bases between. Germline CDR1 is ENHRY and CDR2 is SYGVKD. The DNA of the CDR3 is TGTGCCATCAGTGGGAAGGTGGAGGATGCCGGGGAGCTGTTTTTT. Translating gives CAISGKVEDAGELFF.

This clone was recorded only once. V usage is TRBV2 and J usage is TRBJ2-2; 7 positions match TRBD1. This CDR3 is built from 14 residues. Per germline, CDR1 SNHLY and CDR2 FYNNEI. V shed 6 bases and J 6 bases; nucleotides not matched to a gene: 7. Here the CDR3 DNA reads TGTGCCAGCAGCCTTGGACAGGTCGCCGGGGAGCTGTTTTTT. Its translation: CASSLGQVAGELFF.

The chain employs TRBV11-3 and TRBJ2-3; D possibly corresponds to TRBD1 (6 bases). Between the trimmed V and J ends, which lost 5 bases and 0 bases, there was a span of 9 bases. Germline V CDR1 and CDR2: SGHNT, YENEEA. This CDR3 contains 14 residues. CDR3 sequence reads: CASSEGGSTDTQYF. CDR3 coding DNA: TGTGCCAGCAGCGAAGGGGGAAGCACAGATACGCAGTATTTT.

The chain links TRBV7-3 to TRBJ2-2, with D possibly TRBD2 on 6 matching bases. The V and J ends lost 11 bases and 1 base respectively, with 11 bases between them. The CDR3 length is 13 residues. Germline lookup yields CDR1 SGHTA and CDR2 FQGTGA. CDR3 in DNA: TGTGCCTCCCGGGGGTTGAACACCGGGGAGCTGTTTTTT. Amino acid sequence: CASRGLNTGELFF.